The 11 T cell receptor beta chains given below trace back to one sample, sequenced in a study of blood T cell repertoires in COVID-19. Here immunoSEQ multiplex PCR was the method, and the copy in TCRdb shows in-frame clones only, minus some. Of 130,000 or so clones in the sample, approximately 84% were seen once. The specimen was PBMCs or T cells enriched from blood (not recorded which). Every receptor here comes from a woman in her 50s with acute COVID-19.

This clone showed up just a few times. The chain couples TRBV7-4 to TRBJ1-5; TRBD1 aligns across 8 bases. Germline V gene lookup returns CDR1 SGHVT and CDR2 SQSDAQ. This CDR3 has 15 residues. Trimming removed 4 bases from V and 5 bases from J; junction bases left unmatched: 7. CDR3 DNA sequence: TGTGCCAGCAGCTCACCTGGACAGGGATATCAGCCCCAGCATTTT. This codes for CASSSPGQGYQPQHF.

The chain uses TRBV3-1 (or the pseudogene TRBV3-2) and TRBJ2-3, with 8 positions matching TRBD2. CDR3 length equals 16 residues. V was pared by 4 bases and J by 1 base, with 7 bases of the junction left unmatched. CDR1 is LGHDT and CDR2 is YNNKEL in the germline V gene (reference sequence). The CDR3 nucleotides are TGTGCCAGCAGCCGAGGGGGTAGCGGGGGCACAGATACGCAGTATTTT. Translation gives CASSRGGSGGTDTQYF.

The rearrangement joins TRBV4-2 to TRBJ1-1; 7 bases agree with TRBD1. The V gene's germline CDR1 is LGHNA and CDR2 YNFKEQ. The CDR3 sequence is 15 residues long. V dropped 1 base and J dropped 3; count of bases not matched to a gene: 5. Here the CDR3 DNA reads TGTGCCAGCAGCCAAGGTACAGGGGAGGACACTGAAGCTTTCTTT. It is translated as CASSQGTGEDTEAFF.

This sequence joins TRBV5-6 and TRBJ2-7; 9 nucleotides match TRBD2. The germline V gene encodes CDR1 SGHDT and CDR2 YYEEEE. The J segment lost 0 bases and the V segment lost 4 bases, leaving 11 bases of the junction unmatched. This CDR3 region has 17 residues. The CDR3, as DNA: TGTGCCAGCAGCCCAGAGCTGGGGCGGGAGGGCTCCTACGAGCAGTACTTC. Protein sequence: CASSPELGREGSYEQYF.

This sequence joins TRBV3-1 (or the pseudogene TRBV3-2) and TRBJ2-1, with TRBD2 as a possible D gene (5 bases). V lost 0 bases to trimming and J lost 4 bases, with 10 bases between them. Germline V gene data show CDR1 as LGHDT and CDR2 as YNNKEL (reference sequence). The CDR3 consists of 15 residues. The chain's CDR3 is CASSQESGSYNEQFF. Written as DNA, the CDR3 is TGTGCCAGCAGCCAAGAAAGCGGAAGTTACAATGAGCAGTTCTTC.

The chain employs TRBV6-2 or TRBV6-3 and TRBJ1-4; 8 positions match TRBD1. The V gene end was trimmed by 4 bases and the J gene end by 8 bases; junction bases not matched to a gene: 9. In germline, CDR1 is MNHEY, CDR2 SVGEGT. This CDR3 is built from 15 residues. In nucleotides, the CDR3 is TGTGCCAGCAGTTCATCCAGGGGGCAGATCGAAAAACTGTTTTTT. Protein: CASSSSRGQIEKLFF.

The gene calls are TRBV5-5 and TRBJ1-1; D ambiguous. Trimming took off 1 base at V and 7 bases at J, with 11 bases between the two ends. CDR3 length: 13 residues. Germline-derived CDR1 and CDR2 are SGHKS and YYEKEE (reference sequence). The CDR3 reads CASSLYYGSEAFF. CDR3 nucleotides: TGTGCCAGCAGCTTGTACTATGGCAGTGAAGCTTTCTTT.

V usage is TRBV27 and J usage is TRBJ1-6; TRBD1 might be the D (5 bases). Between the trimmed V and J ends, which lost 9 bases and 6 bases, there was a span of 18 bases. The CDR3 runs to 15 residues. The germline gives CDR1 MNHEY, CDR2 SMNVEV (reference sequence). The CDR3 here is CASSGAGGGNSPLHF. CDR3 nucleotide sequence: TGTGCCAGTAGTGGGGCAGGCGGGGGTAATTCACCCCTCCACTTT.

This chain uses TRBV9 with TRBJ2-4, with 16 bases identical to TRBD2. This CDR3 is 17 amino acids long. V was pared by 4 bases and J by 5 bases, with 6 bases of the junction left unmatched. CDR1 is SGDLS, CDR2 YYNGEE, per germline. CDR3 DNA: TGTGCCAGCAGCCAGGGACTAGCGGGAGGGTTGCAAAACATTCAGTACTTC. Translation: CASSQGLAGGLQNIQYF.

V is TRBV7-9 and J is TRBJ2-5, with D tentatively TRBD2 (5 bases). Germline loops: CDR1 SEHNR, CDR2 FQNEAQ (reference sequence). CDR3 length: 17 amino acids. The V end was cut by 5 bases, the J end by 2 bases, with 21 bases between. The CDR3 nucleotides read TGTGCCAGCAGCCAACTCACCGGGCAGTCGGGGCAAGAGACCCAGTACTTC. The encoded protein is CASSQLTGQSGQETQYF.

The V call is TRBV5-5, the J call TRBJ1-2, with TRBD1 matching over 7 bases. Trimming removed 0 bases from V and 4 bases from J; junction bases left unmatched: 6. CDR3 length: 15 residues. The V gene's germline CDR1 is SGHKS and CDR2 YYEKEE (reference sequence). The CDR3 spells CASSLGPGTVYGYTF. The CDR3 nucleotides read TGTGCCAGCAGCTTGGGACCCGGGACAGTCTATGGCTACACCTTC.